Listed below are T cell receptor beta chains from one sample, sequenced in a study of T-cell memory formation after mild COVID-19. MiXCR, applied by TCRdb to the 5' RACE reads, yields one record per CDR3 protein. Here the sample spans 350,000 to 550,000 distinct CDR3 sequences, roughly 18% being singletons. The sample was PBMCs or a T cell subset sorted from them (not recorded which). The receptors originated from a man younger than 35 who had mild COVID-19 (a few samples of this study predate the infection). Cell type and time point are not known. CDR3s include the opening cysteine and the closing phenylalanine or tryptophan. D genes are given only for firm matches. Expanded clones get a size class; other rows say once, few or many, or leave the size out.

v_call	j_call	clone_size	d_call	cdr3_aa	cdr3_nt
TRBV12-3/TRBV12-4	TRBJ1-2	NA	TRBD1	CASSLQGFGYTF	TGTGCCAGCAGCTTACAGGGGTTTGGCTACACCTTC
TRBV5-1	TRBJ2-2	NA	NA	CASSAANLPGELFF	TGCGCCAGCAGCGCCGCCAACCTCCCCGGGGAGCTGTTTTTT
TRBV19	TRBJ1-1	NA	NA	CASRSGPVNTEAFF	TGTGCCAGTAGGTCCGGACCCGTGAACACTGAAGCTTTCTTT
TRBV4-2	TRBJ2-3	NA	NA	CASSQARQLPDTQYF	TGTGCCAGCAGCCAAGCGAGGCAGCTGCCAGATACGCAGTATTTT
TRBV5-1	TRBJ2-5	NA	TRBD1	CASSREGQVYQETQYF	TGCGCCAGCAGCCGCGAGGGACAGGTGTACCAAGAGACCCAGTACTTC
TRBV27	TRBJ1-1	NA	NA	CASREWQGNTEAFF	TGTGCCAGCAGAGAGTGGCAGGGGAACACTGAAGCTTTCTTT
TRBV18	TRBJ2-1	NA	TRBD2	CASSLTSGTSFDEQFF	TGTGCCAGCTCACTTACCTCCGGGACTAGCTTCGATGAGCAGTTCTTC
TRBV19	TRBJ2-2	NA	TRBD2	CASSMTSGGPSPGELFF	TGTGCCAGTAGTATGACTAGCGGGGGCCCTTCTCCCGGGGAGCTGTTTTTT
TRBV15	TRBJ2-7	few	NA	CATSREQNSYEQYF	TGTGCCACCAGCAGAGAACAGAACTCCTACGAGCAGTACTTC
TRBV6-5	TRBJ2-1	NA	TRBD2	CASSYSVSGGARSNEQFF	TGTGCCAGCAGTTACTCGGTCAGCGGGGGGGCCCGTAGCAATGAGCAGTTCTTC
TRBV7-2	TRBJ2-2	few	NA	CASSFRGRDTGELFF	TGTGCCAGCAGCTTTCGTGGGCGGGACACCGGGGAGCTGTTTTTT
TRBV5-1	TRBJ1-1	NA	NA	CASSSLGQASEKNTEAFF	TGCGCCAGCAGTTCTCTCGGCCAGGCCTCGGAAAAGAACACTGAAGCTTTCTTT